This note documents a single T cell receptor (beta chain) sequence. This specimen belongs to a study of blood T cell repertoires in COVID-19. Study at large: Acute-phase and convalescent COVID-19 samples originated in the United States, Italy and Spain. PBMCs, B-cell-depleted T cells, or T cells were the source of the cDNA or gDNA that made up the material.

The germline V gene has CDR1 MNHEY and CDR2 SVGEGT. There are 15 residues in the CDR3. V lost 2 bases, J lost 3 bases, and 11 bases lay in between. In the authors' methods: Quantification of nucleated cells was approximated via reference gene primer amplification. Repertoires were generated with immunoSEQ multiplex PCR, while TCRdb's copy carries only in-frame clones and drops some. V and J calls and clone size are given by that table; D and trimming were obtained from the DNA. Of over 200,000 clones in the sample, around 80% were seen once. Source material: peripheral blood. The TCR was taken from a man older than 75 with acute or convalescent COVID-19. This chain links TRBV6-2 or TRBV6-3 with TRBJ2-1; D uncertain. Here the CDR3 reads CASSYRRQFYNEQFF. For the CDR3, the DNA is TGTGCCAGCAGTTACCGGCGGCAGTTCTACAATGAGCAGTTCTTC.